Described below is a single TCR beta chain sequence and its context. The source of the sample is a study of shared clonotypes between healthy human individuals. The data were produced by immunoSEQ multiplex PCR, yet TCRdb's version contains in-frame clones alone and is incomplete. The data show about 1.4 million clones, with roughly 96% seen just once and about 1% held by the top ten. Partitioning of CD4+ cells yielded a CD45RA+ naive subset and a CD45RA-negative memory subset. V was pared by 2 bases and J by 8 bases, with 10 bases between. There are 13 residues in the CDR3. Per germline, CDR1 SSHAT and CDR2 FNYEAQ (reference sequence).

The sample comprised naive CD4+ T cells sorted from blood. The subset here: CD45RA+ positively selected. This chain uses TRBV7-7 with TRBJ2-1; tentatively, D is TRBD1 (5 bases). The receptor comes from a man under 40 in good health. The CDR3 bases are TGTGCCAGCAGCTTACTGTGGGGCGATGAGCAGTTCTTC. It specifies CASSLLWGDEQFF.